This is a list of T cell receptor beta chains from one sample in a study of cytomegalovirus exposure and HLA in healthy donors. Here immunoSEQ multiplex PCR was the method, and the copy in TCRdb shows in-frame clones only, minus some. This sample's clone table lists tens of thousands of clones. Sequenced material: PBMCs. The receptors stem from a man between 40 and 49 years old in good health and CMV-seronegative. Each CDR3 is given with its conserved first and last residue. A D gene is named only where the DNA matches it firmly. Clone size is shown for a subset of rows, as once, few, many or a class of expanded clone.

CDR3: CASTSLSYEQYF; DNA: TGTGCCAGCACCTCCCTCTCCTACGAGCAGTACTTC; D: -; V: TRBV7-9; length: 12; size: -; J: TRBJ2-7
CDR3: CASSQLSGVVGGYTF; DNA: TGCGCCAGCAGCCAACTTTCGGGGGTGGTAGGTGGCTACACCTTC; D: -; V: TRBV4-1; length: 15; size: -; J: TRBJ1-2
CDR3: CASSERTGGHEQYF; DNA: TGTGCCAGCAGTGAACGGACAGGGGGACACGAGCAGTACTTC; D: TRBD1; V: TRBV6-1; length: 14; size: -; J: TRBJ2-7
CDR3: CASSLASTDTQYF; DNA: TGTGCCAGCAGTCTAGCTAGCACAGATACGCAGTATTTT; D: -; V: TRBV27; length: 13; size: -; J: TRBJ2-3
CDR3: CASSFINRDTEAFF; DNA: TGTGCCAGCAGTTTCATTAACCGAGACACTGAAGCTTTCTTT; D: -; V: TRBV27; length: 14; size: -; J: TRBJ1-1
CDR3: CASSPRDNNFEKLFF; DNA: TGTGCCAGTAGCCCAAGGGACAACAACTTTGAAAAACTGTTTTTT; D: -; V: TRBV19; length: 15; size: -; J: TRBJ1-4
CDR3: CASSQTRRGQGINEKLFF; DNA: TGTGCCAGCAGCCAGACACGTCGAGGACAGGGGATCAATGAAAAACTGTTTTTT; D: TRBD1; V: TRBV28; length: 18; size: -; J: TRBJ1-4
CDR3: CASSFDRGQPQHF; DNA: TGCGCCAGCAGCTTCGACAGGGGTCAGCCCCAGCATTTT; D: TRBD1; V: TRBV5-1; length: 13; size: -; J: TRBJ1-5
CDR3: CASSERGQGGYTF; DNA: TGTGCCAGCAGTGAAAGGGGGCAAGGTGGCTACACCTTC; D: TRBD1; V: TRBV2; length: 13; size: -; J: TRBJ1-2
CDR3: CASSLWLAGRETQYF; DNA: TGTGCCAGCAGCTTGTGGCTAGCGGGGAGGGAGACCCAGTACTTC; D: TRBD2; V: TRBV5-6; length: 15; size: -; J: TRBJ2-5
CDR3: CAWTEDYLPGELFF; DNA: TGTGCCTGGACCGAGGACTATCTCCCCGGGGAGCTGTTTTTT; D: -; V: TRBV30; length: 14; size: -; J: TRBJ2-2
CDR3: CATSRDRGPNTEAFF; DNA: TGTGCCACCAGCAGAGATAGGGGCCCGAACACTGAAGCTTTCTTT; D: -; V: TRBV15; length: 15; size: -; J: TRBJ1-1
CDR3: CASSYSGLPYNEQFF; DNA: TGTGCCAGCAGCTACTCGGGACTACCATACAATGAGCAGTTCTTC; D: TRBD2; V: TRBV5-6; length: 15; size: -; J: TRBJ2-1
CDR3: CASSPHMDILNQPQHF; DNA: TGTGCCAGCAGCCCACACATGGACATCCTGAATCAGCCCCAGCATTTT; D: -; V: TRBV5-5; length: 16; size: -; J: TRBJ1-5
CDR3: CASSQGELAGVETQYF; DNA: TGTGCCAGCAGCCAAGGAGAACTAGCGGGGGTAGAGACCCAGTACTTC; D: TRBD2; V: TRBV4-2; length: 16; size: -; J: TRBJ2-5
CDR3: CASSSGRLAKNIQYF; DNA: TGTGCCAGCAGCTCTGGCCGCTTAGCCAAAAACATTCAGTACTTC; D: -; V: TRBV5-8; length: 15; size: -; J: TRBJ2-4
CDR3: CAISDPGGTGFMDTGELFF; DNA: TGTGCCATCAGTGACCCGGGGGGCACAGGGTTTATGGACACCGGGGAGCTGTTTTTT; D: -; V: TRBV10-3; length: 19; size: -; J: TRBJ2-2
CDR3: CASSPGTDSAYEQYF; DNA: TGTGCCAGCAGCCCCGGGACTGACAGCGCCTACGAGCAGTACTTC; D: -; V: TRBV13; length: 15; size: -; J: TRBJ2-7
CDR3: CASRDRSNYGYTF; DNA: TGTGCCAGCAGGGACAGATCTAACTATGGCTACACCTTC; D: -; V: TRBV2; length: 13; size: -; J: TRBJ1-2
CDR3: CASSERRGPGTEAFF; DNA: TGTGCCAGCAGTGAACGGAGGGGGCCGGGCACTGAAGCTTTCTTT; D: TRBD1; V: TRBV6-1; length: 15; size: -; J: TRBJ1-1
CDR3: CASSGPLRTGELFF; DNA: TGTGCCAGCAGTGGCCCCTTACGCACCGGGGAGCTGTTTTTT; D: -; V: TRBV28; length: 14; size: -; J: TRBJ2-2
CDR3: CASSPLTVNTEAFF; DNA: TGTGCCAGCAGCCCGCTGACAGTGAACACTGAAGCTTTCTTT; D: -; V: TRBV5-6; length: 14; size: -; J: TRBJ1-1
CDR3: CASSVPQGAINNEQFF; DNA: TGTGCCAGCAGTGTCCCACAGGGGGCAATTAACAATGAGCAGTTCTTC; D: TRBD1; V: TRBV6-1; length: 16; size: -; J: TRBJ2-1
CDR3: CASMGWGAESYEQYF; DNA: TGTGCCAGCATGGGATGGGGCGCCGAATCCTACGAGCAGTACTTC; D: -; V: TRBV28; length: 15; size: -; J: TRBJ2-7
CDR3: CATSRVRANTEAFF; DNA: TGTGCCACCAGCAGAGTGAGGGCGAACACTGAAGCTTTCTTT; D: -; V: TRBV15; length: 14; size: -; J: TRBJ1-1
CDR3: CARGGQGLSEQYF; DNA: TGTGCCAGGGGGGGACAGGGGTTGTCCGAGCAGTACTTC; D: TRBD1; V: TRBV14; length: 13; size: -; J: TRBJ2-7
CDR3: CASSEWQNNSPLHF; DNA: TGCGCCAGCAGTGAGTGGCAGAATAATTCACCCCTCCACTTT; D: -; V: TRBV10-1; length: 14; size: -; J: TRBJ1-6
CDR3: CASQPGLADTGELFF; DNA: TGTGCCAGTCAACCGGGACTAGCGGACACCGGGGAGCTGTTTTTT; D: TRBD2; V: TRBV19; length: 15; size: -; J: TRBJ2-2
CDR3: CASSLVVSGGSFSDTQYF; DNA: TGTGCTAGCAGCTTAGTGGTATCGGGGGGCTCATTCTCAGATACGCAGTATTTT; D: -; V: TRBV7-7; length: 18; size: -; J: TRBJ2-3
CDR3: CASSLELAGDTDTQYF; DNA: TGTGCCAGCAGCTTAGAACTAGCGGGGGACACAGATACGCAGTATTTT; D: TRBD2; V: TRBV11-1; length: 16; size: -; J: TRBJ2-3
CDR3: CASSLSGTSNTEAFF; DNA: TGTGCCAGCAGCTTGTCCGGGACATCGAACACTGAAGCTTTCTTT; D: -; V: TRBV11-2; length: 15; size: -; J: TRBJ1-1
CDR3: CASSLVPDIGETQYF; DNA: TGCGCCAGCAGCTTGGTTCCGGACATCGGGGAGACCCAGTACTTC; D: -; V: TRBV5-1; length: 15; size: -; J: TRBJ2-5
CDR3: CASSSSGQANQPQHF; DNA: TGCGCCAGCAGCTCCTCCGGACAAGCTAATCAGCCCCAGCATTTT; D: -; V: TRBV5-1; length: 15; size: -; J: TRBJ1-5
CDR3: CASSKWGQGGMNTEAFF; DNA: TGTGCCAGCAGCAAATGGGGACAGGGAGGGATGAACACTGAAGCTTTCTTT; D: -; V: TRBV21-1; length: 17; size: -; J: TRBJ1-1
CDR3: CASSLDWGRTGSYEQYF; DNA: TGTGCCAGCAGCTTAGATTGGGGGCGCACAGGCTCCTACGAGCAGTACTTC; D: -; V: TRBV11-2; length: 17; size: -; J: TRBJ2-7
CDR3: CASSPMKGVQGYTF; DNA: TGTGCCAGCAGCCCAATGAAGGGAGTGCAGGGCTACACCTTC; D: -; V: TRBV4-2; length: 14; size: -; J: TRBJ1-2
CDR3: CASSRVSTSYNEQFF; DNA: TGTGCCAGCAGCCGGGTCTCTACCTCCTACAATGAGCAGTTCTTC; D: -; V: TRBV7-3; length: 15; size: -; J: TRBJ2-1
CDR3: CASSLEISGGADTDTQYF; DNA: TGTGCCAGCAGCTTAGAGATTAGCGGGGGGGCGGACACAGATACGCAGTATTTT; D: TRBD2; V: TRBV7-2; length: 18; size: -; J: TRBJ2-3
CDR3: CASSQDRGGNTEAFF; DNA: TGTGCCAGCAGCCAAGATCGAGGAGGGAACACTGAAGCTTTCTTT; D: -; V: TRBV4-2; length: 15; size: -; J: TRBJ1-1
CDR3: CASSGLGSRGEAFF; DNA: TGTGCCAGCAGTGGCCTCGGATCTCGGGGTGAAGCTTTCTTT; D: -; V: TRBV2; length: 14; size: -; J: TRBJ1-1
CDR3: CASVQDNEQFF; DNA: TGTGCCAGCGTACAAGACAATGAGCAGTTCTTC; D: -; V: TRBV6-1; length: 11; size: -; J: TRBJ2-1
CDR3: CASSLDREGYTF; DNA: TGTGCCAGCAGCCTTGACAGGGAGGGCTACACCTTC; D: TRBD1; V: TRBV7-8; length: 12; size: -; J: TRBJ1-2
CDR3: CASSWGGSEETQYF; DNA: TGTGCCAGCTCATGGGGCGGGAGTGAAGAGACCCAGTACTTC; D: TRBD2; V: TRBV18; length: 14; size: -; J: TRBJ2-5
CDR3: CASSRPGLRDTQYF; DNA: TGTGCCAGCAGCCGCCCCGGTTTGAGAGATACGCAGTATTTT; D: -; V: TRBV11-2; length: 14; size: -; J: TRBJ2-3
CDR3: CASSPVYGANNSPLHF; DNA: TGTGCCAGCAGCCCTGTTTACGGAGCTAATAATTCACCCCTCCACTTT; D: -; V: TRBV7-2; length: 16; size: -; J: TRBJ1-6
CDR3: CASSLGLREDTEAFF; DNA: TGTGCCAGCAGCTTGGGCCTTCGGGAGGACACTGAAGCTTTCTTT; D: -; V: TRBV5-8; length: 15; size: -; J: TRBJ1-1
CDR3: CASSFGTGGREQFF; DNA: TGTGCCAGCAGCTTTGGGACAGGGGGCCGTGAGCAGTTCTTC; D: TRBD1; V: TRBV5-6; length: 14; size: medium-sized; J: TRBJ2-1
CDR3: CASSPDRSYFGGYTF; DNA: TGTGCCAGCAGCCCAGACAGGAGTTACTTCGGGGGCTACACCTTC; D: -; V: TRBV9; length: 15; size: -; J: TRBJ1-2
CDR3: CASSHHRQNTGELFF; DNA: TGTGCCAGCAGCCACCACCGACAGAACACCGGGGAGCTGTTTTTT; D: -; V: TRBV7-9; length: 15; size: -; J: TRBJ2-2
CDR3: CASSPRGTGLAETQYF; DNA: TGTGCCAGCAGCCCGAGGGGGACAGGGCTGGCAGAGACCCAGTACTTC; D: TRBD1; V: TRBV7-9; length: 16; size: -; J: TRBJ2-5
CDR3: CASSPRDPLREQYF; DNA: TGTGCCAGCAGCCCGCGGGACCCGCTTAGGGAGCAGTACTTC; D: -; V: TRBV7-2; length: 14; size: -; J: TRBJ2-7
CDR3: CASSWQETQYF; DNA: TGTGCCAGCAGTTGGCAGGAGACCCAGTACTTC; D: -; V: TRBV28; length: 11; size: -; J: TRBJ2-5
CDR3: CASSPRSTSGYTDTQYF; DNA: TGTGCCAGCAGCCCTCGTTCGACTAGCGGATACACAGATACGCAGTATTTT; D: TRBD2; V: TRBV28; length: 17; size: -; J: TRBJ2-3
CDR3: CASSLATGGVSQPQHF; DNA: TGTGCCAGCAGCTTAGCGACAGGGGGCGTGAGTCAGCCCCAGCATTTT; D: TRBD1; V: TRBV7-8; length: 16; size: -; J: TRBJ1-5